This T cell receptor (beta chain) is drawn from a study of CD8+CD57+ T cells in acquired aplastic anemia (dated 2018 in TCRdb). At the level of the whole study: On average, sorted CD4+ and CD8+ cells yielded around 3.5 ug of extracted DNA, with a range of about 0.19 to 30 ug. CD8+CD57+ expansion was defined as frequency above the mean frequency observed in healthy subjects.

TCR beta VDJ combination and CDR3 sequence profiling used genomic DNA as the template. An Illumina HiSeq 2000 was used for TCR repertoire sequencing. The study's processing was this. TRBV/TRBJ rearrangement plots, CDR3 size and DJ length profiles, and Simpson's diversity index were used to evaluate the repertoires. The immunodominant clone was defined as the most abundant DNA sequence in deep sequencing data. CDR3 amino acid sequences were checked for sharing between subjects and were compared against published repertoires and the VDJdb database. Using fastp at Q25 and MiXCR, TCRdb reprocessed the public reads and kept productive beta chains. Every entry covers one CDR3 protein and lists the most common genes and DNA from its rows. These V and J calls are TCRdb output, not the study's own analysis. Counted in this sample were hundreds of thousands of distinct CDR3 sequences; less than 35% of them appeared once. Approximately 0.82% of the sample rests with the top ten.

Patients chosen for sequencing had shown expansion of CD8+CD57+ cells by flow cytometry. Every patient had severe acquired aplastic anemia, diagnosed using the International Study of Aplastic Anemia and Agranulocytosis and Camitta criteria. No patient had received any therapy when blood was sampled. In the study, sorted CD4+ and CD8+ blood T cells from patients with severe aplastic anemia and from healthy subjects underwent deep sequencing of TCR repertoires. In the USA, patient enrollment took place under clinicaltrials.gov protocols 00001620, 01623167, 00001397, 00071045, 00081523 and 00961064. Ficoll-Paque density gradient centrifugation was used to isolate peripheral blood mononuclear cells. Before DNA extraction, CD4+ and CD8+ T cells were sorted with FACS or magnetic beads. The paper's findings and limits, for the study overall: Twenty-nine CD8+ CDR3 sequences were shared between patients and controls but appeared highly expressed in patients and within their immunodominant clones. CD8+ Simpson's diversity did not differ significantly between patients and healthy controls (P=0.060).

This clonotype was seen repeatedly, ten times or more. It has no known antigen specificity. Base qualities are not provided; no much larger clone lies one nucleotide away. The receptor comes from a human donor with aplastic anemia. Material: sorted CD4+, CD8+, or CD8+CD57+ T cells (not recorded which) from PBMCs.

The CDR3 region has the sequence CASRHASTSGSYEQYF. DNA sequence: TGTGCCAGCAGGCACGCGTCGACTAGCGGGAGCTACGAGCAGTACTTC. Rearrangement joined TRBV2 to TRBJ2-7, and TRBD2 aligns with 12 junction nucleotides. Germline trimming: 6 bases from V, 3 bases from J; junction bases outside gene matches: 9. The CDR3 holds 16 amino acids from the cysteine to the phenylalanine. Just the 48-base CDR3 DNA is kept, in frame starting at base 1. CDR1 and CDR2 (SNHLY, FYNNEI) derive from the germline V gene.